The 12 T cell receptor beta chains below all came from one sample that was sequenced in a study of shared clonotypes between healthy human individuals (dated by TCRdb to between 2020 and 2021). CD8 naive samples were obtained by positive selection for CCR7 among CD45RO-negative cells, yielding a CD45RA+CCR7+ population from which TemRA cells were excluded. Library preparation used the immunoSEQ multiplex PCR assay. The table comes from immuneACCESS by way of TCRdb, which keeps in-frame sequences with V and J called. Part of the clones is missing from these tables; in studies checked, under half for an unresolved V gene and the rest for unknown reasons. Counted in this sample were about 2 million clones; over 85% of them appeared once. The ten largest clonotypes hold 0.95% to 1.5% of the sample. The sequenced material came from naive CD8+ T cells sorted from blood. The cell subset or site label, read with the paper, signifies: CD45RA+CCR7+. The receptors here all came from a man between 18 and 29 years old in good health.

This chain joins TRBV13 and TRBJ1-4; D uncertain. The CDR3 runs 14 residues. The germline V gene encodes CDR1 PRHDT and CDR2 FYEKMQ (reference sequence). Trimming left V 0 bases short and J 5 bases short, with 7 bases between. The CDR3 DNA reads TGTGCCAGCAGCTTAGGCGGAGGAAATGAAAAACTGTTTTTT. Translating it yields CASSLGGGNEKLFF.

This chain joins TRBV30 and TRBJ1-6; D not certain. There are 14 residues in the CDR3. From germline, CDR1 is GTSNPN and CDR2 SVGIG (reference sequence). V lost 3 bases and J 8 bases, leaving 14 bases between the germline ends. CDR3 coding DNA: TGTGCCTGGAGGGCTAGGGTTCTGCATTCACCCCTCCACTTT. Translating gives CAWRARVLHSPLHF.

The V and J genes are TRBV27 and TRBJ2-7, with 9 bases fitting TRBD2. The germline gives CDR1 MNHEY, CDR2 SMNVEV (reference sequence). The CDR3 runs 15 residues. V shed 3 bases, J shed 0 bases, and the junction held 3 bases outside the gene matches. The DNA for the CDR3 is TGTGCCAGCAGTTTCGGACTAGCGAGCTCCTACGAGCAGTACTTC. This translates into CASSFGLASSYEQYF.

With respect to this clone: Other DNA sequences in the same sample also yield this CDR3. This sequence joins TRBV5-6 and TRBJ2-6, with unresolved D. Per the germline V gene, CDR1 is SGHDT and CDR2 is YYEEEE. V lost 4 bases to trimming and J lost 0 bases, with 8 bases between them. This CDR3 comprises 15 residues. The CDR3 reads CASSPGPSGANVLTF. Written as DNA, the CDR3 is TGTGCCAGCAGCCCTGGACCCTCTGGGGCCAACGTCCTGACTTTC.

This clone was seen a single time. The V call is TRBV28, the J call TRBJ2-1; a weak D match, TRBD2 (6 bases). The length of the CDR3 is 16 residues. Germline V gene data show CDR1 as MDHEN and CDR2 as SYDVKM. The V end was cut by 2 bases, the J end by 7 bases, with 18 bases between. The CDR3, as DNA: TGTGCCAGCAGTTTAGTTGGCGGGAAGGGTGGGAATGAGCAGTTCTTC. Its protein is CASSLVGGKGGNEQFF.

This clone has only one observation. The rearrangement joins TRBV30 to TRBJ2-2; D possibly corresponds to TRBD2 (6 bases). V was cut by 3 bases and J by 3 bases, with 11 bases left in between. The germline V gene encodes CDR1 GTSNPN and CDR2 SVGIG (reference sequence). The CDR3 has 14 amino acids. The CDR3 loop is CAWRVGTYTGELFF. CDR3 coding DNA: TGTGCCTGGAGAGTCGGGACTTACACCGGGGAGCTGTTTTTT.

The CDR3 reads CASSVVQGEAFF. The DNA of the CDR3 is TGTGCCAGCAGCGTAGTACAAGGAGAAGCTTTCTTT. The V and J genes are TRBV9 and TRBJ1-1; D is uncertain. There are 12 residues in the CDR3. Deletions cut 0 bases from V and 8 bases from J, with 8 bases between. CDR1 is SGDLS and CDR2 is YYNGEE in the germline V gene.

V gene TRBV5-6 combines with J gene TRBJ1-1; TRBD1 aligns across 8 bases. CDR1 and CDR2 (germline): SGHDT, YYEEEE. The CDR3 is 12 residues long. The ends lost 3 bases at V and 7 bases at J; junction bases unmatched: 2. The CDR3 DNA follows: TGTGCCAGCAGCTACGGGACAGGTGAAGCTTTCTTT. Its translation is CASSYGTGEAFF. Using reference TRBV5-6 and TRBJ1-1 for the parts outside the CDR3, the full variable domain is DAGVTQSPTHLIKTRGQQVTLRCSPKSGHDTVSWYQQALGQGPQFIFQYYEEEERQRGNFPDRFSGHQFPNYSSELNVNALLLGDSALYLCASSYGTGEAFFGQGTRLTVV.

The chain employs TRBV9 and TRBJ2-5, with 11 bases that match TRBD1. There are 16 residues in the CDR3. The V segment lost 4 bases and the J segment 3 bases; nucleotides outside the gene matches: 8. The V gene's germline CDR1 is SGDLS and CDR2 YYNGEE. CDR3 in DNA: TGTGCCAGCAGCAAATGGGACAGGGGGTACGAAGAGACCCAGTACTTC. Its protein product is CASSKWDRGYEETQYF.

CDR3 coding DNA: TGTGCCAGCAGTCCCTTGGACAGGGGGCCGACTAATGAAAAACTGTTTTTT. Translating gives CASSPLDRGPTNEKLFF. This rearrangement joins TRBV28 to TRBJ1-4, with 11 nucleotides matching TRBD1. The CDR3 loop spans 17 amino acids. The trim removed 5 bases at V and 2 bases at J, leaving 7 bases unmatched. Germline V gene lookup returns CDR1 MDHEN and CDR2 SYDVKM.

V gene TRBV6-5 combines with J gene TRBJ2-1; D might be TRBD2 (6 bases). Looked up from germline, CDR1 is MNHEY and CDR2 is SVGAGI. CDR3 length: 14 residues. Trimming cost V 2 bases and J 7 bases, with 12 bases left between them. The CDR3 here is CASSYGGTQNEQFF. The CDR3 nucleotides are TGTGCCAGCAGTTACGGCGGGACTCAGAATGAGCAGTTCTTC.

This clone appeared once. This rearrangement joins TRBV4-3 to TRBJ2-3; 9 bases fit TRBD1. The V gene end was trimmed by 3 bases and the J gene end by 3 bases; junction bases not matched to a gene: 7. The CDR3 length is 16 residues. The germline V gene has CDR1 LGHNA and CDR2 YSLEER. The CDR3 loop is CASSQAGTGITDTQYF. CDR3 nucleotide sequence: TGCGCCAGCAGCCAGGCCGGGACAGGGATAACAGATACGCAGTATTTT.